The 22 T cell receptor beta chains presented below share a single source sample, sequenced in a study of blood T cell repertoires in COVID-19. Generated by immunoSEQ multiplex PCR, the TCRdb table keeps only in-frame clones and is missing some. The table has more than 250,000 clones, approximately 86% seen once. The specimen was peripheral blood. Receptors originate from a woman aged 30 to 39 who had recovered from COVID-19.

The chain has TRBV7-9 and TRBJ2-1; 10 bases align to TRBD2. There are 16 residues in the CDR3. V was clipped by 3 bases and J by 7 bases; unmatched bases: 9. CDR1 is SEHNR, CDR2 FQNEAQ, per germline (reference sequence). CDR3 nucleotides: TGTGCCAGCAGCTTTAAGCTAGCGGGAGCGGTGAATGAGCAGTTCTTC. It codes for CASSFKLAGAVNEQFF. The full variable domain, rest sourced from reference TRBV7-9 and TRBJ2-1, is DTGVSQNPRHKITKRGQNVTFRCDPISEHNRLYWYRQTLGQGPEFLTYFQNEAQLEKSRLLSDRFSAERPKGSFSTLEIQRTEQGDSAMYLCASSFKLAGAVNEQFFGPGTRLTVL.

V gene TRBV5-1 combines with J gene TRBJ1-3; the D gene is possibly TRBD1 (6 bases). V was pared by 4 bases and J by 2 bases, with 13 bases between. The CDR3 loop spans 15 amino acids. The germline V gene has CDR1 SGHRS and CDR2 YFSETQ. CDR3 sequence: CASSPSGATGNTIYF. In DNA form, the CDR3 reads TGCGCCAGCAGCCCGTCAGGGGCGACTGGAAACACCATATATTTT.

The chain combines TRBV24-1 with TRBJ1-1; D gene ambiguous. V lost 7 bases to trimming and J lost 1 base, with 15 bases between them. The germline V gene has CDR1 KGHDR and CDR2 SFDVKD. The CDR3 consists of 15 residues. CDR3 region: CATRGWLPGNTEAFF. CDR3 nucleotide sequence: TGTGCCACCAGGGGTTGGTTGCCGGGGAACACTGAAGCTTTCTTT.

This chain uses TRBV19 with TRBJ2-2; the match to TRBD2 covers 9 bases. Trimming at V came to 7 bases and at J to 7 bases, leaving 7 bases not matched to a gene. Germline V gene lookup returns CDR1 LNHDA and CDR2 SQIVND (reference sequence). This CDR3 has 14 residues. CDR3 in DNA: TGTGCCAGTACCAGACTAGCGGAAGGCGGGGAGCTGTTTTTT. This gives the protein CASTRLAEGGELFF.

The V gene is TRBV7-9, the J gene TRBJ1-4; a weak D match, TRBD1 (5 bases). V dropped 4 bases and J dropped 10 bases, with 10 bases sitting between them. The V gene's germline CDR1 is SEHNR and CDR2 FQNEAQ (reference sequence). This CDR3 spans 12 amino acids. CDR3 region: CASSSQEGKLFF. The CDR3 DNA sequence: TGTGCCAGCAGCTCACAGGAGGGAAAACTGTTTTTT.

As DNA, the CDR3 is TGTGCCAGCAGGCCGACTAGTACCGGGGAGCTGTTTTTT. It translates to CASRPTSTGELFF. This chain links TRBV2 with TRBJ2-2; tentative D call: TRBD2 (6 bases). Germline V CDR1 and CDR2: SNHLY, FYNNEI. The CDR3 is 13 residues long. Trimming took off 6 bases at V and 5 bases at J, with 10 bases between the two ends.

This clone was detected only a few times. The chain recombines TRBV28 with TRBJ2-7, with 9 bases aligning to TRBD1. Trimming at V came to 7 bases and at J to 3 bases, leaving 10 bases not matched to a gene. Germline lookup yields CDR1 MDHEN and CDR2 SYDVKM. CDR3 size: 15 residues. CDR3 in amino acids: CASTGTGITGYEQYF. The CDR3 nucleotides are TGTGCCAGCACTGGGACAGGGATAACGGGCTACGAGCAGTACTTC.

V is TRBV28 and J is TRBJ2-6, with D tentatively TRBD2 (6 bases). The CDR3 totals 15 residues. The ends were cut back, 6 bases at V and 0 bases at J, with 9 bases in the middle. Per the germline V gene, CDR1 is MDHEN and CDR2 is SYDVKM. The CDR3: CASRTGDSGANVLTF. CDR3 in DNA: TGTGCCAGCAGGACGGGGGACTCTGGGGCCAACGTCCTGACTTTC. The variable domain in full, with the rest retrieved from reference TRBV28 and TRBJ2-6, is DVKVTQSSRYLVKRTGEKVFLECVQDMDHENMFWYRQDPGLGLRLIYFSYDVKMKEKGDIPEGYSVSREKKERFSLILESASTNQTSMYLCASRTGDSGANVLTFGAGSRLTVL.

The chain employs TRBV11-2 and TRBJ2-5; 9 positions match TRBD1. J was trimmed by 5 bases and V by 8 bases; bases with no gene match: 9. This CDR3 has 14 residues. CDR1 is SGHAT, CDR2 FQNNGV, per germline. The CDR3 is CASGGTGLRETQYF. CDR3 coding DNA: TGTGCCAGCGGCGGGACAGGGCTTCGGGAGACCCAGTACTTC.

Of note for this clone: No conserved phenylalanine or tryptophan is present at the end of the CDR3, so a read error is the likely explanation. The limits of the CDR3 on the DNA are not certain, so only TCRdb's listed CDR3 is given. This chain uses TRBV10-1 with TRBJ1-1; the D call of TRBD1 is as the table states it, not checked on the DNA. Germline CDR1 is WNHNN and CDR2 is SYGVQD (reference sequence). The CDR3 length equals 8 residues, ends included. The CDR3 reads CASSVRGQ.

The V call is TRBV28, the J call TRBJ2-1; D call uncertain. In germline, CDR1 is MDHEN, CDR2 SYDVKM. The V end lost 7 bases, the J end lost 6 bases, and 16 bases lay between the germline ends. The CDR3 loop spans 14 amino acids. The CDR3 DNA reads TGTGCCAGCATCTTTCGCTCGGGTTTCAATGAGCAGTTCTTC. Translating it yields CASIFRSGFNEQFF.

This clone was counted a single time. V and J are TRBV29-1 and TRBJ2-5, with D possibly being TRBD2 (5 bases). This CDR3 has 10 residues. Trimming took off 5 bases at V and 5 bases at J, with 6 bases between the two ends. The germline gives CDR1 SQVTM, CDR2 ANQGSEA. The CDR3 reads CSVSGETQYF. The CDR3 DNA is TGCAGCGTTTCGGGGGAGACCCAGTACTTC.

This chain uses TRBV7-2 with TRBJ2-1, with 7 bases matching TRBD2. V was clipped by 2 bases and J by 7 bases; unmatched bases: 5. The V gene's germline CDR1 is SGHTA and CDR2 FQGNSA. The CDR3 length is 14 residues. In nucleotides, the CDR3 is TGTGCCAGCAGCTTACCGCGGGAGAGGAATGAGCAGTTCTTC. Residues: CASSLPRERNEQFF.

This chain connects TRBV27 to TRBJ2-7; tentative D call: TRBD1 (5 bases). Trimming pared 3 bases from V and 5 bases from J, leaving 14 bases between. CDR3 length equals 14 residues. The V gene's germline CDR1 is MNHEY and CDR2 SMNVEV (reference sequence). In DNA, the CDR3 is TGTGCCAGCAGTTTCCTAGGGGAAGGGAACGAGCAGTACTTC. Its translation: CASSFLGEGNEQYF.

The sample holds one count of this clone. J is TRBJ1-2 and V is TRBV19; unclear D gene. Germline assignment: CDR1 LNHDA and CDR2 SQIVND (reference sequence). Between the trimmed V and J ends, which lost 5 bases and 4 bases, there was a span of 11 bases. The CDR3 runs to 13 residues. The CDR3 DNA reads as TGTGCCAGTAGTCCCCAGAAATTCTATGGCTACACCTTC. It is translated as CASSPQKFYGYTF.

This sequence joins TRBV7-2 and TRBJ2-5; 9 nucleotides agree with TRBD2. The germline gives CDR1 SGHTA, CDR2 FQGNSA. V dropped 5 bases and J dropped 7; count of bases not matched to a gene: 11. This CDR3 has 15 amino acids. Here the CDR3 reads CASSQGLAGEATQYF. The CDR3 DNA reads as TGTGCCAGCAGCCAAGGCTTAGCGGGAGAAGCGACCCAGTACTTC.

A single count supports this clone. This chain links TRBV13 with TRBJ2-5, with 8 bases that match TRBD1. The CDR3 loop spans 14 amino acids. V dropped 5 bases and J dropped 5; count of bases not matched to a gene: 7. CDR1 is PRHDT, CDR2 FYEKMQ, per germline (reference sequence). CDR3 DNA sequence: TGTGCCAGCAGCAACCAGGGGGCAAAGGAGACCCAGTACTTC. Translating gives CASSNQGAKETQYF. Filled out from reference TRBV13 and TRBJ2-5, the complete variable domain reads AAGVIQSPRHLIKEKRETATLKCYPIPRHDTVYWYQQGPGQDPQFLISFYEKMQSDKGSIPDRFSAQQFSDYHSELNMSSLELGDSALYFCASSNQGAKETQYFGPGTRLLVL.

This clone is a singleton in its sample. The gene calls are TRBV6-1 and TRBJ2-5, with 8 bases matching TRBD2. CDR3 size: 19 residues. The V and J ends lost 2 bases and 0 bases, in that order; junction bases with no gene match: 14. Germline values: CDR1 MNHNS, CDR2 SASEGT. The CDR3, as DNA: TGTGCCAGCAGTGAAAGCTACGCAGGCGGGAGGTCGTACCAAGAGACCCAGTACTTC. Its protein product is CASSESYAGGRSYQETQYF.

The rearrangement uses TRBV2 and TRBJ1-1; TRBD1 matches at 8 bases. Germline CDR1 and CDR2: SNHLY and FYNNEI. CDR3 size: 15 residues. V gave up 4 bases and J gave up 1 base; unmatched junction bases: 5. The CDR3 protein is CASSAQGAGNTEAFF. CDR3 DNA: TGTGCCAGCAGTGCCCAGGGGGCTGGGAACACTGAAGCTTTCTTT.

The chain couples TRBV4-2 to TRBJ1-1, with 11 positions matching TRBD1. The CDR3 consists of 13 residues. The trim removed 3 bases at V and 10 bases at J, leaving 4 bases unmatched. CDR1 is LGHNA and CDR2 is YNFKEQ in the germline V gene. The CDR3 nucleotides are TGTGCCAGCAGCCAGGACAGGGGGCGAGGAGCTTTCTTT. It translates to CASSQDRGRGAFF.

With regard to this clone: The identical CDR3 is also encoded by other nucleotide sequences in the sample. The J gene is TRBJ2-7, the V gene TRBV4-3, with TRBD1 as a possible D gene (5 bases). CDR3 length: 14 amino acids. The germline CDR1 and CDR2 sequences are LGHNA and YSLEER. V lost 3 bases and J 2 bases, leaving 11 bases between the germline ends. DNA for the CDR3: TGCGCCAGCAGCCAGGGAACAGGCACCTACGAGCAGTACTTC. Residues: CASSQGTGTYEQYF.

The chain joins TRBV18 to TRBJ1-2; 12 nucleotides agree with TRBD1. This CDR3 has 14 amino acids. With V trimmed by 3 bases and J by 7 bases, 3 bases remained unmatched. Germline V gives CDR1 KGHSH, CDR2 LQKENI. As DNA, the CDR3 is TGTGCCAGCTCACCGGGACAGGGGGCAGGTGGCTACACCTTC. It translates to CASSPGQGAGGYTF. Combining the CDR3 with reference TRBV18 and TRBJ1-2 gives the whole variable domain NAGVMQNPRHLVRRRGQEARLRCSPMKGHSHVYWYRQLPEEGLKFMVYLQKENIIDESGMPKERFSAEFPKEGPSILRIQQVVRGDSAAYFCASSPGQGAGGYTFGSGTRLTVV.